These 6 T cell receptor beta chains were all obtained from the same sample, sequenced in a study of T cell repertoires in cytomegalovirus infection (dated by TCRdb to the late 2010s). The instrument given in TCRdb is Illumina HiSeq 1500. Through fastp at Q25 and MiXCR, TCRdb rebuilt clones from the public reads, retaining in-frame beta chains. Rows with one shared CDR3 protein collapse into an entry with the most common genes and DNA. Within this sample are 150,000 to 200,000 distinct CDR3 sequences, with approximately 20% of them counted one time only. Around 3.1% of the sample belongs to the ten largest clones. Sequenced: PBMCs. All receptors come from a human donor in good health (CMV status not recorded). Some clones in this sample may be carry-over from other donors' samples.

This clonotype was seen more than once but under ten times. V and J are TRBV12-3 or TRBV12-4 and TRBJ1-1; 9 nucleotides line up with TRBD1. J was trimmed by 5 bases and V by 8 bases; bases with no gene match: 9. CDR3 length equals 14 residues. The CDR3 loop reads CASGQTGGRTEAFF. CDR3 nucleotides: TGTGCCAGCGGGCAAACAGGGGGCCGAACTGAAGCTTTCTTT.

This clonotype was detected ten times or more. An end of the junction does not agree with germline; a read error may underlie this. The V call is TRBV5-1, the J call TRBJ2-7; TRBD1 might be the D (5 bases). This CDR3 comprises 13 residues. Germline CDR1 reads SGHRS; CDR2 reads YFSETQ. CDR3 amino acids: CASSTAGSSEQYF. In DNA, the CDR3 is TGCGCCAGCAGCACTGCAGGGTCCTCCGAGCAGTACTTC.

At least ten counts were recorded for this clonotype. The chain links TRBV19 to TRBJ2-6, with 8 bases aligning to TRBD1. There are 17 residues in the CDR3. Germline lookup yields CDR1 LNHDA and CDR2 SQIVND (reference sequence). V shed 1 base, J shed 0 bases, and the junction held 2 bases outside the gene matches. The CDR3 coding sequence is TGTGCCAGTAGTATAGGGACAGGGCTCTCTGGGGCCAACGTCCTGACTTTC. Protein sequence: CASSIGTGLSGANVLTF. The full variable domain, its missing parts supplied by reference TRBV19 and TRBJ2-6, is DGGITQSPKYLFRKEGQNVTLSCEQNLNHDAMYWYRQDPGQGLRLIYYSQIVNDFQKGDIAEGYSVSREKKESFPLTVTSAQKNPTAFYLCASSIGTGLSGANVLTFGAGSRLTVL.

This clonotype was counted ten times or more. The chain employs TRBV6-1 and TRBJ1-6; D perhaps matches TRBD1 (6 bases). Germline CDR1 reads MNHNS; CDR2 reads SASEGT. Trimming took off 5 bases at V and 0 bases at J, with 20 bases between the two ends. The CDR3 covers 19 residues. CDR3 protein: CASSNHREKPISYNSPLHF. The CDR3 region has the DNA TGTGCCAGCAGTAATCACAGGGAGAAACCGATCTCCTATAATTCACCCCTCCACTTT.

This rearrangement joins TRBV7-4 to TRBJ2-5; TRBD1 or TRBD2 may be the D gene (5 bases each). With 5 bases removed from V and 5 bases from J, the gap between germline ends came to 18 bases. The CDR3 has 15 amino acids. Germline V gene lookup returns CDR1 SGHVT and CDR2 SQSDAQ. CDR3 sequence: CASSAERLEGETQYF. In DNA, the CDR3 is TGTGCCAGCAGCGCCGAAAGACTCGAGGGGGAGACCCAGTACTTC.

The chain employs TRBV6-2 or TRBV6-3 and TRBJ2-2; D perhaps matches TRBD2 (5 bases). Germline CDR1 is MNHEY and CDR2 is SVGEGT. Trimming cost V 2 bases and J 0 bases, with 10 bases left between them. The CDR3 is made up of 16 amino acids. The CDR3 reads CASSYGGSANTGELFF. Written as DNA, the CDR3 is TGTGCCAGCAGTTACGGTGGTAGCGCGAACACCGGGGAGCTGTTTTTT.